This is a list of T cell receptor beta chains from one sample in a study of CD4 T cells in relation to SARS-CoV-2 and coronaviruses. These receptors lack a known antigen. The assay was immunoSEQ multiplex PCR, and TCRdb's table has in-frame clones only and misses some. The table includes 35,000 or so clones, roughly 80% detected once. The sequenced sample consisted of naive CD4+ T cells from PBMCs, cultured in vitro. The receptors derive from an adult with COVID-19. Each CDR3 is given with its conserved first and last residue. D genes are given only for firm matches. Size is stated for part of the rows, as once, few or many counts, or as a class when the clone is expanded.

D: NA; size: NA; V: TRBV24-1; J: TRBJ1-2; CDR3: CATSDFAGAGGYTF; DNA: TGTGCCACCAGTGATTTCGCGGGGGCAGGCGGCTACACCTTC
D: TRBD2; size: NA; V: TRBV10-3; J: TRBJ2-3; CDR3: CAISELAGGPDTQYF; DNA: TGTGCCATCAGTGAACTAGCGGGAGGGCCTGATACGCAGTATTTT
D: NA; size: NA; V: TRBV30; J: TRBJ1-3; CDR3: CAWSDGRNTIYF; DNA: TGTGCCTGGAGTGACGGGAGAAACACCATATATTTT
D: TRBD2; size: NA; V: TRBV6-4; J: TRBJ2-7; CDR3: CASSAGLAGPDEQYF; DNA: TGTGCCAGCAGCGCCGGGTTAGCGGGTCCCGATGAGCAGTACTTC
D: TRBD2; size: NA; V: TRBV18; J: TRBJ2-1; CDR3: CASSPPNRLAGEYEQFF; DNA: TGTGCCAGCTCACCACCTAATCGTCTAGCGGGAGAATATGAGCAGTTCTTC
D: NA; size: NA; V: TRBV7-9; J: TRBJ2-7; CDR3: CASSSTGTYEQYF; DNA: TGTGCCAGCAGCTCCACAGGGACCTACGAGCAGTACTTC
D: TRBD2; size: NA; V: TRBV14; J: TRBJ2-3; CDR3: CASSPGGLAGVGADTQYF; DNA: TGTGCCAGCAGCCCGGGGGGACTAGCGGGAGTAGGAGCAGATACGCAGTATTTT
D: TRBD2; size: NA; V: TRBV6-1; J: TRBJ2-1; CDR3: CASSEKGSGDYNEQFF; DNA: TGTGCCAGCAGTGAAAAGGGAAGCGGGGACTACAATGAGCAGTTCTTC
D: NA; size: few; V: TRBV30; J: TRBJ1-1; CDR3: CAWSGSTEAFF; DNA: TGTGCCTGGAGTGGGTCGACTGAAGCTTTCTTT
D: NA; size: few; V: TRBV3-1/TRBV3-2; J: TRBJ2-1; CDR3: CASSQGSGLFF; DNA: TGTGCCAGCAGCCAAGGAAGCGGTTTGTTCTTC
D: NA; size: NA; V: TRBV13; J: TRBJ2-6; CDR3: CASSLLAGANVLTF; DNA: TGTGCCAGCAGCCTACTTGCTGGGGCCAACGTCCTGACTTTC
D: TRBD2; size: NA; V: TRBV5-1; J: TRBJ2-3; CDR3: CASSAGTSGRTDTQYF; DNA: TGCGCCAGCAGCGCCGGCACTAGCGGGAGAACAGATACGCAGTATTTT
D: NA; size: NA; V: TRBV9; J: TRBJ2-7; CDR3: CASSRSSDYEQYF; DNA: TGTGCCAGCAGCCGGAGTAGCGACTACGAGCAGTACTTC
D: TRBD1; size: NA; V: TRBV5-1; J: TRBJ2-6; CDR3: CASGRGQDSGANVLTF; DNA: TGCGCCAGCGGGCGGGGACAGGATTCTGGGGCCAACGTCCTGACTTTC
D: NA; size: NA; V: TRBV2; J: TRBJ1-5; CDR3: CASSAGSSSNQPQHF; DNA: TGTGCCAGCAGTGCGGGCTCTAGCAGCAATCAGCCCCAGCATTTT
D: TRBD2; size: NA; V: TRBV7-9; J: TRBJ2-5; CDR3: CAFEPAGVLETQYF; DNA: TGTGCCTTCGAGCCAGCGGGAGTGCTAGAGACCCAGTACTTC
D: TRBD2; size: NA; V: TRBV12-5; J: TRBJ2-3; CDR3: CASGLDIGLEREWLDTQYF; DNA: TGTGCTAGTGGTTTGGACATAGGGCTCGAGCGGGAGTGGCTAGATACGCAGTATTTT
D: TRBD1; size: NA; V: TRBV28; J: TRBJ1-4; CDR3: CASSSQGAPNEKLFF; DNA: TGTGCCAGCAGTTCGCAGGGGGCGCCTAATGAAAAACTGTTTTTT
D: TRBD2; size: NA; V: TRBV6-5; J: TRBJ2-7; CDR3: CASTQEGGSSYEQYF; DNA: TGTGCCAGCACCCAAGAGGGCGGGAGCTCCTACGAGCAGTACTTC
D: NA; size: NA; V: TRBV6-5; J: TRBJ1-6; CDR3: CASARANSPLHF; DNA: TGTGCCAGCGCAAGGGCTAATTCACCCCTCCACTTT
D: TRBD1; size: few; V: TRBV7-9; J: TRBJ1-1; CDR3: CASSLADREAFF; DNA: TGTGCCAGCAGCTTAGCGGACAGGGAAGCTTTCTTT
D: TRBD2; size: NA; V: TRBV5-1; J: TRBJ2-5; CDR3: CASTYGGGETQYF; DNA: TGCGCCAGCACATATGGGGGGGGAGAGACCCAGTACTTC